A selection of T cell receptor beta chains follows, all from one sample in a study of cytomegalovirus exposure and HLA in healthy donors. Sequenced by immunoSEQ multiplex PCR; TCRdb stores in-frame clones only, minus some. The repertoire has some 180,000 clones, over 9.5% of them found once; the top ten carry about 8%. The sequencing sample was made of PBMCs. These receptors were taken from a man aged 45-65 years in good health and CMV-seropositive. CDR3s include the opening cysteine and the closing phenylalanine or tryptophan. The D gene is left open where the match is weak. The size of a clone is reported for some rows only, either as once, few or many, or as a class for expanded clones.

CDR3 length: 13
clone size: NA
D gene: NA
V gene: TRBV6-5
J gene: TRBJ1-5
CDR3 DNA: TGTGCCAGCAGTTACGGCAGCAATCAGCCCCAGCATTTT
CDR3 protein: CASSYGSNQPQHF

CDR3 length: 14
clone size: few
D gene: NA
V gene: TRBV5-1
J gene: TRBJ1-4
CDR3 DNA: TGCGCCAGCAGCTTCGCAGGCCCTAATGAAAAACTGTTTTTT
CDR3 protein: CASSFAGPNEKLFF

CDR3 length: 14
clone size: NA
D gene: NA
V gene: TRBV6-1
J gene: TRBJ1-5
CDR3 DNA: TGTGCCAGCAGCTATACAGGGACCAGGCAGCCCCAGCATTTT
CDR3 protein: CASSYTGTRQPQHF

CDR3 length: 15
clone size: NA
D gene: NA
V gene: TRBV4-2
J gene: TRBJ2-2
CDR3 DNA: TGTGCCAGCAGCCAAGTGACTCAGGGGAACGGGGAGCTGTTTTTT
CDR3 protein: CASSQVTQGNGELFF

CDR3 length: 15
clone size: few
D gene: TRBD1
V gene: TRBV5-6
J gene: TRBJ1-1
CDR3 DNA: TGTGCCAGCAGTTTTATTAGACAGGGAAGGGCTGAAGCTTTCTTT
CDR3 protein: CASSFIRQGRAEAFF

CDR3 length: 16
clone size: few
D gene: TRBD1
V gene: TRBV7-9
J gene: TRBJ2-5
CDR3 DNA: TGTGCCAGCAGCTTTGGGACAGGGACTCGCCAAGAGACCCAGTACTTC
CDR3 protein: CASSFGTGTRQETQYF

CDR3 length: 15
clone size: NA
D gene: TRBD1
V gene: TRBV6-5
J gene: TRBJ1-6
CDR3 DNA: TGTGCCAGCAGGCCGCCCACAGGGGTCAATTCACCCCTCCACTTT
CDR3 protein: CASRPPTGVNSPLHF

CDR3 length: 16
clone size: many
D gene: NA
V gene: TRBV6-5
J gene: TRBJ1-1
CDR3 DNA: TGTGCCAGCAGTTCTTCCGTTAGAGGGGGGAACACTGAAGCTTTCTTT
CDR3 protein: CASSSSVRGGNTEAFF

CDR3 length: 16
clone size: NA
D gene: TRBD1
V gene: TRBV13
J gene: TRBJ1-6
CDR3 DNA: TGTGCCAGCAGTCTAATGGCCGGGACAGGGGATTCACCCCTCCACTTT
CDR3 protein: CASSLMAGTGDSPLHF

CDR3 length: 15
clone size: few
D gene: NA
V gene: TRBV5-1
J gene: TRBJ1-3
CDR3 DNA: TGCGCCAGCAGCTTGAGGACCGGGGGGGAAAACACCATATATTTT
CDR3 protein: CASSLRTGGENTIYF

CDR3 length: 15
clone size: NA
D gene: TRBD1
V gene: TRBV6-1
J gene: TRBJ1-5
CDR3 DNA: TGTGCCAGCACCGTACAGGGGGCCCTCAATCAGCCCCAGCATTTT
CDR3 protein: CASTVQGALNQPQHF

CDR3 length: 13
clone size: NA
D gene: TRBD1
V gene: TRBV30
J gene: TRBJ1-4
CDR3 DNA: TGTGCCTATCACAGGGGAGAAAATGAAAAACTGTTTTTT
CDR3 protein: CAYHRGENEKLFF

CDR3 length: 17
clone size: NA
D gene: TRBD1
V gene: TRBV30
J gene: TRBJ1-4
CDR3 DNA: TGTGCCTGGAGCCCGGGACAGGGAAGGGCAACTAATGAAAAACTGTTTTTT
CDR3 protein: CAWSPGQGRATNEKLFF

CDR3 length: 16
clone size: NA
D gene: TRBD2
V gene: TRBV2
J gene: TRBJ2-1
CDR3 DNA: TGTGCCAGCAGTGAATTGGCTAGCGGGGGGTACAATGAGCAGTTCTTC
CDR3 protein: CASSELASGGYNEQFF

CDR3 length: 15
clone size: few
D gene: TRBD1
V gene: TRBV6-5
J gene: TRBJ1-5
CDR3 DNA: TGTGCCAGCAGTCCGGACAGGACGAGCAATCAGCCCCAGCATTTT
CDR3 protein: CASSPDRTSNQPQHF

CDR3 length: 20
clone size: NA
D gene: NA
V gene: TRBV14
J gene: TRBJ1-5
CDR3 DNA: TGTGCCAGCAGCCACCCAAGGAGGGAGGAGGAGACCCTTCGCAATCAGCCCCAGCATTTT
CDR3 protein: CASSHPRREEETLRNQPQHF